The 15 T cell receptor beta chains given below trace back to one sample, sequenced in a study of blood T cell repertoires in COVID-19 (dated by TCRdb to about 2020). Library method: the immunoSEQ multiplex PCR assay. The clones in this table, taken by TCRdb from immuneACCESS, are in-frame only. Not every clone is retained; where verified, under half of the shortfall comes from an unresolved V gene, and the cause of the rest is unknown. The table for this sample lists roughly 250,000 clones; roughly 87% of them were counted only once. The top ten clones comprise approximately 7.6% of the sample. The sequencing sample was made of peripheral blood. The receptor set was obtained from a man in his sixties who had recovered from COVID-19.

The gene calls are TRBV5-1 and TRBJ2-1; 11 nucleotides align to TRBD2. V gave up 1 base and J gave up 6 bases; unmatched junction bases: 9. The CDR3 has 17 residues. CDR1 and CDR2 (germline): SGHRS, YFSETQ. The chain's CDR3 is CASSLRASGGTRNEQFF. CDR3 nucleotides: TGCGCCAGCAGCTTGAGGGCTAGCGGGGGGACCCGCAATGAGCAGTTCTTC. Full variable domain (missing parts from reference TRBV5-1 and TRBJ2-1): KAGVTQTPRYLIKTRGQQVTLSCSPISGHRSVSWYQQTPGQGLQFLFEYFSETQRNKGNFPGRFSGRQFSNSRSEMNVSTLELGDSALYLCASSLRASGGTRNEQFFGPGTRLTVL.

J is TRBJ2-2 and V is TRBV29-1; 12 positions match TRBD2. Germline trimming cut 1 base from V and 0 bases from J; bases unmatched to any gene: 6. Germline CDR1 is SQVTM and CDR2 is ANQGSEA. CDR3 length: 18 residues. CDR3: CSVEGPSGGASNTGELFF. DNA for the CDR3: TGCAGCGTTGAAGGCCCTAGCGGGGGGGCCTCGAACACCGGGGAGCTGTTTTTT.

This chain uses TRBV6-5 with TRBJ1-2; TRBD1 aligns across 9 bases. The CDR3 totals 13 residues. With 7 bases clipped from V and 8 bases from J, the junction kept 8 bases outside the gene matches. CDR1 and CDR2 from the germline V gene are MNHEY and SVGAGI. The CDR3 region is CASNPGDRVGYTF. The CDR3 DNA follows: TGTGCCAGCAACCCTGGGGACAGGGTCGGCTACACCTTC.

The chain combines TRBV6-2 or TRBV6-3 with TRBJ1-6; 9 bases agree with TRBD1. Germline trimming cut 2 bases from V and 4 bases from J; bases unmatched to any gene: 3. Germline CDR1 MNHEY, CDR2 SVGEGT. This CDR3 is 16 amino acids long. The DNA for the CDR3 is TGTGCCAGCAGTTACGTGGGGACAGGGTATAATTCACCCCTCCACTTT. Translated, it gives CASSYVGTGYNSPLHF.

This sequence joins TRBV6-2 or TRBV6-3 and TRBJ2-1; no clear D. The V gene lost 5 bases and the J gene lost 4 bases, with 3 bases spanning the gap. Germline V CDR1 and CDR2: MNHEY, SVGEGT. There are 11 residues in the CDR3. CDR3 bases: TGTGCCAGCAGTCAATACAATGAGCAGTTCTTC. This codes for CASSQYNEQFF.

The chain carries TRBV27 and TRBJ2-7, with 7 positions matching TRBD2. V gave up 3 bases and J gave up 2 bases; unmatched junction bases: 7. CDR3 length equals 15 residues. Germline values: CDR1 MNHEY, CDR2 SMNVEV (reference sequence). The CDR3 is CASSLSLAATYEQYF. DNA of the CDR3: TGTGCCAGCAGTTTGTCGCTAGCGGCTACCTACGAGCAGTACTTC.

This clone has a handful of counts. The chain carries TRBV6-2 or TRBV6-3 and TRBJ2-6; TRBD2 might be the D (7 bases). The length of the CDR3 is 15 residues. V was cut by 5 bases and J by 2 bases, with 10 bases left in between. The germline V gene encodes CDR1 MNHEY and CDR2 SVGEGT. The chain's CDR3 is CASSPGGAGANVLTF. The CDR3 DNA is TGTGCCAGCAGTCCGGGGGGCGCTGGGGCCAACGTCCTGACTTTC.

The V call is TRBV6-1, the J call TRBJ2-3; D is perhaps TRBD2 (7 bases). Germline V CDR1 and CDR2: MNHNS, SASEGT. The CDR3 totals 17 residues. Trimming removed 1 base from V and 2 bases from J, with 16 bases in between. CDR3 sequence: CASSEGRTGGLTDTQYF. CDR3 DNA sequence: TGTGCCAGCAGTGAAGGACGGACGGGGGGCCTCACAGATACGCAGTATTTT.

This chain joins TRBV25-1 and TRBJ2-3; D might be TRBD2 (6 bases). This CDR3 has 17 residues. Germline V lookup: CDR1 MGHDK, CDR2 SYGVNS. V was pared by 1 base and J by 10 bases, with 24 bases between. The CDR3 DNA follows: TGTGCCAGCAGTGAATTGGGGGGACTGGAACCTTCCGGTTCGCAGTATTTT. This sequence encodes CASSELGGLEPSGSQYF.

The rearrangement uses TRBV27 and TRBJ1-6, with D tentatively TRBD1 (5 bases). Trimming stripped 5 bases from V and 8 bases from J, with 16 bases between. Per the germline V gene, CDR1 is MNHEY and CDR2 is SMNVEV (reference sequence). The CDR3 runs 15 residues. The CDR3 DNA sequence: TGTGCCAGCAGTCTAAGAAGACCCAGGGATTCACCCCTCCACTTT. As protein: CASSLRRPRDSPLHF.

The CDR3 sequence is CASSQAGMRAKNIQYF. CDR3 DNA: TGTGCCAGCAGCCAAGCAGGGATGAGAGCCAAAAACATTCAGTACTTC. The gene calls are TRBV3-1 (or the pseudogene TRBV3-2) and TRBJ2-4; maybe TRBD1 (5 bases). Germline CDR1 is LGHDT and CDR2 is YNNKEL (reference sequence). The CDR3 has 16 residues. Trimming took 1 base from V and 0 from J, leaving 10 bases between them.

This chain connects TRBV10-1 to TRBJ1-2; 9 bases line up with TRBD1. The CDR3 is 15 residues long. V shed 9 bases and J 6 bases; nucleotides not matched to a gene: 14. Germline CDR1 reads WNHNN; CDR2 reads SYGVQD (reference sequence). The CDR3 is CARPTSDRGINGYTF. DNA for the CDR3: TGCGCCAGACCGACCTCGGACAGGGGCATAAATGGCTACACCTTC.

J is TRBJ1-6 and V is TRBV7-8; no clear D. The CDR3 totals 11 residues. Trimming removed 5 bases from V and 11 bases from J, with 7 bases in between. Germline V gene lookup returns CDR1 SGHVS and CDR2 FQNEAQ. The CDR3 loop reads CASSQNTPLHF. In nucleotides, the CDR3 is TGTGCCAGCAGCCAAAATACACCCCTCCACTTT.

The chain is built from TRBV3-1 (or the pseudogene TRBV3-2) and TRBJ1-4; a possible D gene is TRBD1 (6 bases). V lost 1 base and J 10 bases, leaving 7 bases between the germline ends. The CDR3 length is 12 residues. From germline, CDR1 is LGHDT and CDR2 YNNKEL (reference sequence). Here the CDR3 reads CASSQVGGKLFF. The DNA of the CDR3 is TGTGCCAGCAGCCAAGTAGGGGGAAAACTGTTTTTT.

The chain joins TRBV6-5 to TRBJ2-1; D might be TRBD1 (6 bases). The CDR3 is 13 residues long. Trimming stripped 6 bases from V and 10 bases from J, with 16 bases between. Germline V gives CDR1 MNHEY, CDR2 SVGAGI. The CDR3 is CASSTGQPGEQFF. In DNA form, the CDR3 reads TGTGCCAGCAGCACCGGACAGCCTGGGGAGCAGTTCTTC.